Listed below are T cell receptor beta chains from one sample, sequenced in a study of blood T cell repertoires in COVID-19. Assay: immunoSEQ multiplex PCR; the TCRdb copy retains only in-frame clones and omits some. The repertoire holds 37,000 or so clones, roughly 80% seen once, with approximately 15% in the top ten. Sequenced material: peripheral blood. Receptors were obtained from a human donor in a cohort sampled during active COVID-19. CDR3s include the opening cysteine and the closing phenylalanine or tryptophan. D genes are given only for firm matches. Clone size, where shown, is once, few, many, or a class for clones that have expanded.

d_gene: -
j_gene: TRBJ1-1
v_gene: TRBV7-2
abundance: -
CDR3aa: CASSLGGSPTEAFF
CDR3nt: TGTGCCAGCAGCTTAGGGGGCAGTCCCACTGAAGCTTTCTTT

d_gene: TRBD2
j_gene: TRBJ2-3
v_gene: TRBV2
abundance: -
CDR3aa: CASRGTSSTDTQYF
CDR3nt: TGTGCCAGCAGGGGGACTAGCTCCACAGATACGCAGTATTTT

d_gene: TRBD2
j_gene: TRBJ2-7
v_gene: TRBV2
abundance: -
CDR3aa: CASTGPGLLYEQYF
CDR3nt: TGTGCCAGCACTGGACCGGGACTACTCTACGAGCAGTACTTC

d_gene: TRBD2
j_gene: TRBJ2-1
v_gene: TRBV6-2/TRBV6-3
abundance: -
CDR3aa: CASSTRAGTRFNEQFF
CDR3nt: TGTGCCAGCAGCACCCGGGCCGGGACTAGATTCAATGAGCAGTTCTTC

d_gene: -
j_gene: TRBJ1-1
v_gene: TRBV6-1
abundance: -
CDR3aa: CASSESARGTEAFF
CDR3nt: TGTGCCAGCAGTGAATCAGCTAGGGGGACTGAAGCTTTCTTT

d_gene: -
j_gene: TRBJ2-3
v_gene: TRBV20-1
abundance: -
CDR3aa: CSASVAVPSTDTQYF
CDR3nt: TGCAGTGCTAGTGTAGCGGTTCCTAGCACAGATACGCAGTATTTT

d_gene: -
j_gene: TRBJ1-1
v_gene: TRBV7-7
abundance: once
CDR3aa: CASSLEGDTEAFF
CDR3nt: TGTGCTAGCAGCTTAGAGGGGGACACTGAAGCTTTCTTT

d_gene: -
j_gene: TRBJ1-5
v_gene: TRBV19
abundance: -
CDR3aa: CASSIGSQGNQPQHF
CDR3nt: TGTGCCAGTAGTATTGGATCCCAGGGAAATCAGCCCCAGCATTTT

d_gene: -
j_gene: TRBJ1-2
v_gene: TRBV7-2
abundance: -
CDR3aa: CASSLSTRGGGYGYTF
CDR3nt: TGTGCCAGCAGCTTGAGTACCAGGGGAGGGGGCTATGGCTACACCTTC

d_gene: -
j_gene: TRBJ2-3
v_gene: TRBV5-1
abundance: once
CDR3aa: CASSSGKPRTDTQYF
CDR3nt: TGCGCCAGCAGCTCAGGAAAACCCCGCACAGATACGCAGTATTTT

d_gene: -
j_gene: TRBJ1-3
v_gene: TRBV7-3
abundance: -
CDR3aa: CASSSGAGGNTIYF
CDR3nt: TGTGCCAGCAGCTCAGGGGCTGGAGGAAACACCATATATTTT

d_gene: -
j_gene: TRBJ1-6
v_gene: TRBV5-1
abundance: -
CDR3aa: CASSTRTENNSPLHF
CDR3nt: TGCGCCAGCAGCACCAGGACAGAAAATAATTCACCCCTCCACTTT

d_gene: TRBD1
j_gene: TRBJ2-5
v_gene: TRBV19
abundance: -
CDR3aa: CASSRGTGGETQYF
CDR3nt: TGTGCCAGTAGTCGCGGGACAGGGGGGGAGACCCAGTACTTC

d_gene: TRBD1
j_gene: TRBJ1-5
v_gene: TRBV27
abundance: -
CDR3aa: CASRQTGGSQPQHF
CDR3nt: TGTGCCAGCAGGCAGACAGGGGGCAGTCAGCCCCAGCATTTT

d_gene: -
j_gene: TRBJ2-7
v_gene: TRBV5-6
abundance: few
CDR3aa: CASSFSPGGLDEQYF
CDR3nt: TGTGCCAGCAGCTTTTCCCCCGGGGGGCTGGACGAGCAGTACTTC

d_gene: -
j_gene: TRBJ1-2
v_gene: TRBV6-5
abundance: -
CDR3aa: CASHLIDGYTF
CDR3nt: TGTGCCAGTCATCTTATAGATGGCTACACCTTC

d_gene: -
j_gene: TRBJ2-2
v_gene: TRBV3-1/TRBV3-2
abundance: -
CDR3aa: CASSQLAVGELFF
CDR3nt: TGTGCCAGCAGCCAGCTAGCTGTTGGGGAGCTGTTTTTT

d_gene: -
j_gene: TRBJ1-6
v_gene: TRBV5-1
abundance: -
CDR3aa: CASSLIGREGSPLHF
CDR3nt: TGCGCCAGCAGCTTGATCGGCAGGGAGGGGTCACCCCTCCACTTT

d_gene: -
j_gene: TRBJ1-6
v_gene: TRBV18
abundance: -
CDR3aa: CASSPPLPTAGSPLHF
CDR3nt: TGTGCCAGCTCACCACCGCTTCCCACGGCGGGTTCACCCCTCCACTTT

d_gene: TRBD1
j_gene: TRBJ1-6
v_gene: TRBV7-2
abundance: -
CDR3aa: CASSITGTGRYNSPLHF
CDR3nt: TGTGCCAGCAGCATTACCGGGACAGGGAGATATAATTCACCCCTCCACTTT

d_gene: -
j_gene: TRBJ1-2
v_gene: TRBV5-5
abundance: -
CDR3aa: CASSLSGDYGYTF
CDR3nt: TGTGCCAGCAGCTTGAGCGGGGACTATGGCTACACCTTC

d_gene: TRBD2
j_gene: TRBJ2-1
v_gene: TRBV4-1
abundance: -
CDR3aa: CASSQDWRGDNEQFF
CDR3nt: TGCGCCAGCAGCCAAGATTGGCGGGGGGACAATGAGCAGTTCTTC

d_gene: -
j_gene: TRBJ2-1
v_gene: TRBV5-8
abundance: -
CDR3aa: CASSLDSGASPIREQFF
CDR3nt: TGTGCCAGCAGCTTGGACTCAGGGGCGTCTCCAATTCGGGAGCAGTTCTTC

d_gene: TRBD2
j_gene: TRBJ2-5
v_gene: TRBV6-5
abundance: -
CDR3aa: CASSSGTSVRETQYF
CDR3nt: TGTGCCAGCAGCTCCGGGACTAGCGTAAGGGAGACCCAGTACTTC